This TCR beta chain was recovered during a study of blood T cell repertoires in COVID-19. Turning to the study itself: Nucleic acid was either cDNA or gDNA, and it came from T cells, B-cell-depleted T cells, or PBMCs.

Measured with immunoSEQ multiplex PCR; TCRdb has only the in-frame clones, and not every one. Of roughly 260,000 clones listed, around nine tenths are singletons. The material sequenced was peripheral blood. The clonotype originates from a man in his forties who had recovered from COVID-19.

CDR3 amino acids: CSASYPLAGHNEQFF. CDR3 nucleotide sequence: TGCAGTGCTAGTTATCCCCTAGCGGGACACAATGAGCAGTTCTTC. J is TRBJ2-1 and V is TRBV20-1; 9 bases line up with TRBD2. The V gene end was trimmed by 3 bases and the J gene end by 5 bases; junction bases not matched to a gene: 8. Germline V gives CDR1 DFQATT, CDR2 SNEGSKA (reference sequence). CDR3 length: 15 amino acids.